These 23 T cell receptor beta chains came from one sample sequenced in a study of cytomegalovirus exposure and HLA in healthy donors. The PCR made use of 60 Vbeta and 13 Jbeta primers. Clones were sequenced by immunoSEQ multiplex PCR, and TCRdb holds only the in-frame ones, with some missing. Of about 110,000 clones in the sample, around 73% were seen once. The sample comprised PBMCs. Every receptor here comes from a woman in her thirties in good health and CMV-seropositive.

DNA for the CDR3: TGTGCCAGCATTCCGGGGACAGGGAGGGCAGAAGCTTTCTTT. The encoded protein is CASIPGTGRAEAFF. This chain uses TRBV2 with TRBJ1-1; the match to TRBD1 covers 9 bases. The junction had 11 bases not matched to a gene; V was cut back by 7 bases and J by 8 bases. CDR1 SNHLY and CDR2 FYNNEI come from the germline V gene. This CDR3 has 14 residues.

The J gene is TRBJ1-2, the V gene TRBV7-8; TRBD1 matches at 9 bases. After removal of 5 bases from V and 7 bases from J, the junction contained 8 bases not matched to a gene. Germline V lookup: CDR1 SGHVS, CDR2 FQNEAQ. This CDR3 contains 14 residues. In DNA, the CDR3 is TGTGCCAGCAGCACGAGGACAGGGGCTAGTGGCTACACCTTC. This sequence encodes CASSTRTGASGYTF.

This clone was counted between two and nine times. V gene TRBV6-4 combines with J gene TRBJ2-2, with 7 bases fitting TRBD2. V lost 4 bases to trimming and J lost 4 bases; unmatched junction nucleotides: 0. The germline V gene has CDR1 MRHNA and CDR2 SNTAGT. This CDR3 comprises 13 residues. DNA of the CDR3: TGTGCCAGCAGTGGCGGGAGCACCGGGGAGCTGTTTTTT. Protein sequence: CASSGGSTGELFF.

The rearrangement links TRBV27 to TRBJ1-2, with D possibly being TRBD1 (5 bases). The germline CDR1 and CDR2 sequences are MNHEY and SMNVEV (reference sequence). Trimming removed 4 bases from V and 3 bases from J, with 18 bases in between. The CDR3 runs 16 residues. CDR3 coding DNA: TGTGCCAGCAGTTCCTTTCTCGGCAGGGCGCACTATGGCTACACCTTC. Translated: CASSSFLGRAHYGYTF.

The rearrangement uses TRBV19 and TRBJ2-1; a possible D gene is TRBD1 (5 bases). V dropped 4 bases and J dropped 7 bases, with 23 bases sitting between them. The CDR3 sequence is 17 residues long. Germline V lookup: CDR1 LNHDA, CDR2 SQIVND (reference sequence). The CDR3 region has the DNA TGTGCCAGTAGTACCGAAGCAGGGCCCCTTAGTTTGAATGAGCAGTTCTTC. As protein: CASSTEAGPLSLNEQFF.

V gene TRBV6-1 combines with J gene TRBJ2-7; D may be TRBD1 (7 bases). This CDR3 comprises 15 residues. CDR1 is MNHNS, CDR2 SASEGT, per germline. V lost 6 bases and J 3 bases, leaving 18 bases between the germline ends. CDR3 residues: CASSESRDRHYEQYF. CDR3 nucleotides: TGTGCCAGCAGCGAATCGCGGGACAGACACTACGAGCAGTACTTC.

Only one count was recorded for this clone. CDR3 DNA sequence: TGTGCCAGCAGCTCCTCGGGACTACCTCAGGGGGAGCTGTTTTTT. Its protein product is CASSSSGLPQGELFF. The genes are TRBV7-3 and TRBJ2-2, with TRBD2 matching 7 bases. Looked up from germline, CDR1 is SGHTA and CDR2 is FQGTGA. The CDR3 spans 15 residues. V trimming: 4 bases; J trimming: 8 bases; junction bases outside the gene matches: 10.

This clone turned up a few times. The chain carries TRBV9 and TRBJ2-5; TRBD2 aligns across 14 bases. This CDR3 region has 16 residues. Germline loops: CDR1 SGDLS, CDR2 YYNGEE. J gave up 5 bases and V 3 bases, and 6 bases lay outside the gene matches. The CDR3 sequence is CASSDRLAGGTETQYF. CDR3 DNA: TGTGCCAGCAGCGACCGACTAGCGGGAGGGACCGAGACCCAGTACTTC.

The V call is TRBV18, the J call TRBJ1-2, with D perhaps matching TRBD1 (5 bases). Trimming removed 3 bases from V and 4 bases from J, with 9 bases in between. The CDR3 consists of 13 residues. From germline, CDR1 is KGHSH and CDR2 LQKENI. This CDR3 is CASSPTEIYGYTF. In DNA, the CDR3 is TGTGCCAGCTCACCGACAGAGATCTATGGCTACACCTTC. Drawing the rest from reference TRBV18 and TRBJ1-2, the complete variable domain is NAGVMQNPRHLVRRRGQEARLRCSPMKGHSHVYWYRQLPEEGLKFMVYLQKENIIDESGMPKERFSAEFPKEGPSILRIQQVVRGDSAAYFCASSPTEIYGYTFGSGTRLTVV.

The chain carries TRBV2 and TRBJ1-5; 7 bases line up with TRBD1. The CDR3 length is 12 residues. CDR1 and CDR2 from the germline V gene are SNHLY and FYNNEI. Losses at the gene ends were 8 bases for V and 7 bases for J; bases not matched to a gene: 5. The CDR3 DNA reads as TGTGCCAGCCGGGACAGAATCCAGCCCCAGCATTTT. Its protein product is CASRDRIQPQHF.

V usage is TRBV15 and J usage is TRBJ2-7; possibly TRBD1 for D (5 bases). Germline CDR1 LNHNV, CDR2 YYDKDF (reference sequence). CDR3 size: 14 residues. V was cut by 3 bases and J by 1 base, with 10 bases left in between. The DNA for the CDR3 is TGTGCCACCAGCAGTGGACACCCTTCCTACGAGCAGTACTTC. It specifies CATSSGHPSYEQYF.

The chain is built from TRBV30 and TRBJ2-7, with TRBD2 matching over 14 bases. The junction had 16 bases not matched to a gene; V was cut back by 6 bases and J by 6 bases. This CDR3 spans 17 amino acids. CDR1 is GTSNPN and CDR2 is SVGIG in the germline V gene (reference sequence). The DNA for the CDR3 is TGTGCCTGTGCCGGGACTAGCGGGAGAATTTCCCGCTCCGAGCAGTACTTC. The encoded protein is CACAGTSGRISRSEQYF.

The rearrangement joins TRBV5-1 to TRBJ1-1; possibly TRBD1 for D (5 bases). Trimming removed 4 bases at V and 5 bases at J, with 12 bases between. CDR1 SGHRS and CDR2 YFSETQ come from the germline V gene. The CDR3 is 13 amino acids. In nucleotides, the CDR3 is TGCGCCAGCAGCGGGACTGTGGGGACTGAAGCTTTCTTT. Residues: CASSGTVGTEAFF.

This clone appeared a few times. V and J are TRBV5-1 and TRBJ2-3, with unresolved D. This CDR3 comprises 14 residues. V lost 0 bases and J lost 2, with 7 bases in between. Germline V gene sequence: CDR1 SGHRS, CDR2 YFSETQ. The CDR3 coding sequence is TGCGCCAGCAGCTTGGGACACACCACAGATACGCAGTATTTT. This gives the protein CASSLGHTTDTQYF. Variable domain in full (rest from reference TRBV5-1 and TRBJ2-3): KAGVTQTPRYLIKTRGQQVTLSCSPISGHRSVSWYQQTPGQGLQFLFEYFSETQRNKGNFPGRFSGRQFSNSRSEMNVSTLELGDSALYLCASSLGHTTDTQYFGPGTRLTVL.

Only one count was recorded for this clone. The rearrangement uses TRBV5-8 and TRBJ2-1, with 11 bases identical to TRBD1. Germline V gene lookup returns CDR1 SGHTS and CDR2 YDEGEE. The J segment lost 3 bases and the V segment lost 7 bases, leaving 15 bases of the junction unmatched. This CDR3 region has 18 residues. Written as DNA, the CDR3 is TGTGCCAGCGGCAGGGGACAGGGGGACCTTTCAGGCTACAATGAGCAGTTCTTC. The encoded protein is CASGRGQGDLSGYNEQFF.

The chain couples TRBV5-1 to TRBJ1-4; 8 bases fit TRBD1. Germline lookup yields CDR1 SGHRS and CDR2 YFSETQ. The CDR3 runs to 16 residues. V shed 0 bases, J shed 3 bases, and the junction held 4 bases outside the gene matches. CDR3 sequence: CASSLDRGMSNEKLFF. Here the CDR3 DNA reads TGCGCCAGCAGCTTGGACAGGGGGATGTCTAATGAAAAACTGTTTTTT.

V is TRBV7-8 and J is TRBJ1-1; D is unclear. Trimming cost V 7 bases and J 3 bases, with 18 bases left between them. This CDR3 comprises 15 residues. The germline gives CDR1 SGHVS, CDR2 FQNEAQ. The CDR3 reads CASTPSWSLDTEAFF. The CDR3, as DNA: TGTGCCAGCACCCCTAGTTGGAGTTTGGACACTGAAGCTTTCTTT.

The rearrangement joins TRBV27 to TRBJ2-6; TRBD1 agrees at 7 bases. The CDR3 covers 15 residues. CDR1 and CDR2 (germline): MNHEY, SMNVEV (reference sequence). V shed 6 bases and J 0 bases; nucleotides not matched to a gene: 2. This chain's CDR3 is CASRGQNSGANVLTF. The CDR3 bases are TGTGCCAGCAGGGGACAGAACTCTGGGGCCAACGTCCTGACTTTC.

This chain links TRBV7-2 with TRBJ1-2, with D maybe TRBD1 (5 bases). Germline assignment: CDR1 SGHTA and CDR2 FQGNSA. The CDR3 runs to 13 residues. V gave up 5 bases and J gave up 5 bases, with 12 bases separating them. CDR3 region: CASSPGHTYGYTF. The CDR3 DNA is TGTGCCAGCAGCCCCGGACATACTTATGGCTACACCTTC.

The V call is TRBV30, the J call TRBJ2-3; 16 bases match TRBD2. Germline CDR1 GTSNPN, CDR2 SVGIG (reference sequence). This CDR3 region has 18 residues. With 1 base clipped from V and 6 bases from J, the junction kept 10 bases outside the gene matches. CDR3 in DNA: TGTGCCTGGAGTGAAAACCCGGGACTAGCGGGGGGGCCGGATACGCAGTATTTT. Its protein is CAWSENPGLAGGPDTQYF.

The rearrangement joins TRBV5-1 to TRBJ1-6; D not resolved. CDR3 length: 17 amino acids. CDR1 and CDR2 from the germline V gene are SGHRS and YFSETQ. V lost 2 bases and J lost 14, with 26 bases in between. In nucleotides, the CDR3 is TGCGCCAGCAGCTTAGGCGGGGAAGGGATCTACCATTCTGCCCTCCACTTT. It is translated as CASSLGGEGIYHSALHF.

The chain employs TRBV29-1 and TRBJ2-1; TRBD1 agrees at 7 bases. Losses at the gene ends were 7 bases for V and 7 bases for J; bases not matched to a gene: 10. Germline V lookup: CDR1 SQVTM, CDR2 ANQGSEA. This CDR3 comprises 13 residues. The CDR3 DNA reads TGCAGCGCAGACAGGGCCTTGGGGAATGAGCAGTTCTTC. The encoded protein is CSADRALGNEQFF.

This rearrangement joins TRBV10-3 to TRBJ2-7; 11 bases are a match to TRBD1. The germline CDR1 and CDR2 sequences are ENHRY and SYGVKD. V was pared by 3 bases and J by 4 bases, with 8 bases of the junction left unmatched. The CDR3 covers 16 residues. The DNA of the CDR3 is TGTGCCATCAGTGACCCCACGGACAGGGGGCGGTACGAGCAGTACTTC. Translation gives CAISDPTDRGRYEQYF.